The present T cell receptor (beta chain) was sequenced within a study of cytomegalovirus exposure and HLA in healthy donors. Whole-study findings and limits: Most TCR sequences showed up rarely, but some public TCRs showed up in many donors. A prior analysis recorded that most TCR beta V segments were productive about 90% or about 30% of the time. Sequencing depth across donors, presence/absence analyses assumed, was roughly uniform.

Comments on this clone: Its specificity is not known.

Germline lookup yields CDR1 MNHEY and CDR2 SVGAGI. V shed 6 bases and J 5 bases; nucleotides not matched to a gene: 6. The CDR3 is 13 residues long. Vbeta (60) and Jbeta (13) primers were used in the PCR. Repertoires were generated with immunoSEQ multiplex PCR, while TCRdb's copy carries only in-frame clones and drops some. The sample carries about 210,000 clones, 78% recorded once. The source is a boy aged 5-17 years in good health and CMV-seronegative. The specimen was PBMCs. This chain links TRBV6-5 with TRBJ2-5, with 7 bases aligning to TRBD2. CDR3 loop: CASRYRLAETQYF. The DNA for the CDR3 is TGTGCCAGCAGGTACCGACTAGCCGAGACCCAGTACTTC.